A single sample gave rise to the 17 T cell receptor beta chains below, sequenced in a study of blood T cell repertoires in COVID-19. Libraries were prepared by immunoSEQ multiplex PCR; TCRdb keeps only in-frame clonotypes and omits some of them. The table has 35,000 to 55,000 clones, about 87% seen once. The source material was peripheral blood. The receptors derive from a human donor in a cohort sampled during active COVID-19.

The gene calls are TRBV28 and TRBJ2-1, with D maybe TRBD2 (6 bases). The CDR3 totals 15 residues. The V gene's germline CDR1 is MDHEN and CDR2 SYDVKM. V was clipped by 0 bases and J by 3 bases, with 9 bases between them. This CDR3 is CASSLWGGGYNEQFF. The CDR3 DNA follows: TGTGCCAGCAGTTTATGGGGGGGAGGCTACAATGAGCAGTTCTTC.

This CDR3 reads CASRISGSAYNEQFF. The DNA of the CDR3 is TGTGCCAGTAGGATAAGCGGGAGTGCCTACAATGAGCAGTTCTTC. The V gene is TRBV19, the J gene TRBJ2-1; 8 positions match TRBD2. V lost 6 bases, J lost 2 bases, and 6 bases stayed unmatched. CDR3 length: 15 amino acids. Germline values: CDR1 LNHDA, CDR2 SQIVND (reference sequence).

V usage is TRBV7-2 and J usage is TRBJ1-6; a weak D match, TRBD1 (5 bases). Trimming pared 5 bases from V and 10 bases from J, leaving 18 bases between. This CDR3 is built from 15 residues. Germline assignment: CDR1 SGHTA and CDR2 FQGNSA. CDR3 protein: CASSPHDSLISPLHF. The CDR3 DNA sequence: TGTGCCAGCAGCCCTCATGACAGCCTGATCTCACCCCTCCACTTT.

The chain combines TRBV18 with TRBJ2-1; weak D call: TRBD2 (5 bases). Trimming took off 4 bases at V and 4 bases at J, with 20 bases between the two ends. In germline, CDR1 is KGHSH, CDR2 LQKENI. The CDR3 loop spans 17 amino acids. This CDR3 is CASSRRLQLGVYNEQFF. DNA of the CDR3: TGTGCCAGCTCACGGCGTCTCCAACTGGGAGTATACAATGAGCAGTTCTTC.

The chain recombines TRBV7-9 with TRBJ2-1, with TRBD2 matching over 9 bases. The germline V gene encodes CDR1 SEHNR and CDR2 FQNEAQ (reference sequence). V shed 3 bases, J shed 8 bases, and the junction held 8 bases outside the gene matches. This CDR3 is built from 15 residues. The CDR3 region has the DNA TGTGCCAGCAGCTTCGTAGCGGGAGCTACCTATGAGCAGTTCTTC. Residues: CASSFVAGATYEQFF.

The chain uses TRBV4-1 and TRBJ2-7, with TRBD2 matching over 14 bases. With 1 base clipped from V and 4 bases from J, the junction kept 15 bases outside the gene matches. Germline CDR1 is MGHRA and CDR2 is YSYEKL. The CDR3 consists of 20 residues. The CDR3 protein is CASSQVDGGLAGVLLYEQYF. CDR3 in DNA: TGCGCCAGCAGCCAAGTGGATGGGGGACTAGCGGGAGTGCTACTTTACGAGCAGTACTTC.

This clone was observed a few times. The chain has TRBV6-1 and TRBJ1-5; D gene uncertain. CDR1 is MNHNS and CDR2 is SASEGT in the germline V gene. The CDR3 is 15 residues long. Trimming removed 3 bases at V and 9 bases at J, with 18 bases between. The CDR3 sequence: CASSDSVGEGGPQHF. The CDR3 bases are TGTGCCAGCAGTGATAGCGTTGGGGAAGGAGGGCCCCAGCATTTT.

J is TRBJ1-6 and V is TRBV28; D possibly corresponds to TRBD1 (6 bases). Germline assignment: CDR1 MDHEN and CDR2 SYDVKM. CDR3 length: 15 residues. Trimming took off 5 bases at V and 10 bases at J, with 18 bases between the two ends. CDR3 in amino acids: CASSPTGGAGSPLHF. The CDR3 bases are TGTGCCAGCAGTCCCACGGGGGGCGCAGGATCACCCCTCCACTTT.

The V gene is TRBV27, the J gene TRBJ2-2; D call uncertain. The CDR3 is 12 amino acids. The V and J ends lost 3 bases and 7 bases respectively, with 6 bases between them. Germline-derived CDR1 and CDR2 are MNHEY and SMNVEV (reference sequence). DNA of the CDR3: TGTGCCAGCAGTTTGACTGGCGGGGAGCTGTTTTTT. Protein: CASSLTGGELFF.

The chain couples TRBV28 to TRBJ1-5, with 7 bases identical to TRBD1. CDR3 size: 17 residues. Per the germline V gene, CDR1 is MDHEN and CDR2 is SYDVKM. V lost 2 bases, J lost 1 base, and 8 bases stayed unmatched. CDR3 in DNA: TGTGCCAGCAGTTTACGCCGACAGGGTTGGAGCAATCAGCCCCAGCATTTT. This gives the protein CASSLRRQGWSNQPQHF. The full variable domain, with the rest looked up from reference TRBV28 and TRBJ1-5, is DVKVTQSSRYLVKRTGEKVFLECVQDMDHENMFWYRQDPGLGLRLIYFSYDVKMKEKGDIPEGYSVSREKKERFSLILESASTNQTSMYLCASSLRRQGWSNQPQHFGDGTRLSIL.

V gene TRBV6-5 combines with J gene TRBJ2-3; the match to TRBD2 covers 10 bases. V dropped 4 bases and J dropped 3; count of bases not matched to a gene: 4. The CDR3 runs 15 residues. The germline V gene encodes CDR1 MNHEY and CDR2 SVGAGI. The CDR3 protein is CASSSAGGGTDTQYF. The CDR3 DNA reads as TGTGCCAGCAGTTCAGCGGGAGGGGGGACAGATACGCAGTATTTT.

This chain connects TRBV16 to TRBJ1-4, with D maybe TRBD1 (6 bases). The germline V and J ends were trimmed by 4 bases and 9 bases, with 18 bases remaining between them. Germline lookup yields CDR1 KGHSY and CDR2 FQNENV. The CDR3 is 15 residues long. CDR3 nucleotide sequence: TGTGCCAGCAGCCCCATTCAGACAGGAACCCAAAAACTGTTTTTT. This gives the protein CASSPIQTGTQKLFF.

J is TRBJ2-2 and V is TRBV7-7; D is unresolved. CDR1 is SSHAT and CDR2 is FNYEAQ in the germline V gene (reference sequence). This CDR3 is built from 13 residues. V gave up 1 base and J gave up 7 bases, with 7 bases separating them. This CDR3 is CASSLDGIGELFF. The CDR3 region has the DNA TGTGCCAGCAGCTTAGACGGTATCGGGGAGCTGTTTTTT.

J is TRBJ2-3 and V is TRBV18; D is ambiguous. CDR1 is KGHSH and CDR2 is LQKENI in the germline V gene. Trimming pared 6 bases from V and 6 bases from J, leaving 10 bases between. CDR3 length: 12 residues. CDR3 nucleotide sequence: TGTGCCAGCTCTCACGGAGCGGATACGCAGTATTTT. Amino acid sequence: CASSHGADTQYF.

The rearrangement links TRBV19 to TRBJ2-3; maybe TRBD2 (6 bases). CDR3 length: 15 residues. The germline V gene has CDR1 LNHDA and CDR2 SQIVND (reference sequence). Trimming took off 4 bases at V and 0 bases at J, with 11 bases between the two ends. The CDR3 sequence: CASSRWGESTDTQYF. For the CDR3, the DNA is TGTGCCAGTAGTAGGTGGGGGGAAAGCACAGATACGCAGTATTTT.

In this sample, this clone turned up once. The rearrangement joins TRBV28 to TRBJ2-1; 8 positions match TRBD2. The CDR3 is made up of 16 amino acids. Germline V gene data show CDR1 as MDHEN and CDR2 as SYDVKM. The trim removed 5 bases at V and 8 bases at J, leaving 14 bases unmatched. CDR3: CASSDTVGTRAHEQFF. DNA of the CDR3: TGTGCCAGCAGTGATACGGTGGGGACTAGGGCTCATGAGCAGTTCTTC.

The J gene is TRBJ1-1, the V gene TRBV11-1; D possibly corresponds to TRBD1 (6 bases). Germline CDR1 and CDR2: SGHAT and FQDESV (reference sequence). V lost 8 bases to trimming and J lost 3 bases, with 13 bases between them. The CDR3 has 13 amino acids. The CDR3 region has the DNA TGTGCCAGCGGTACAGGGTTGGACACTGAAGCTTTCTTT. Protein: CASGTGLDTEAFF.